This T cell receptor beta chain stems from a study of blood T cell repertoires in COVID-19. Enrollees, about 18 to 95 years old, lived in some 24 US areas. In assigning cohorts, the study relied on participant-reported clinical history. The protocol was immunoSEQ multiplex PCR, while the TCRdb copy is restricted to in-frame clones and leaves out a portion. Among about 190,000 clones listed, approximately 84% were seen once. The specimen was PBMCs or T cells enriched from blood (not recorded which). The clonotype originates from a woman under 40 who had recovered from COVID-19.

The CDR3 DNA is TGCGCCAGCAGTTCTACACCGGGACAGGGGTCTGGCTACACCTTC. Protein: CASSSTPGQGSGYTF. The rearrangement joins TRBV5-1 to TRBJ1-2; 10 bases fit TRBD1. The CDR3 runs to 15 residues. Looked up from germline, CDR1 is SGHRS and CDR2 is YFSETQ. V dropped 5 bases and J dropped 7; count of bases not matched to a gene: 11. The whole variable domain, remainder taken from reference TRBV5-1 and TRBJ1-2, is KAGVTQTPRYLIKTRGQQVTLSCSPISGHRSVSWYQQTPGQGLQFLFEYFSETQRNKGNFPGRFSGRQFSNSRSEMNVSTLELGDSALYLCASSSTPGQGSGYTFGSGTRLTVV.